This T cell receptor (beta chain) is from a study of blood T cell repertoires in COVID-19. Study-level information: The United States, Italy and Spain supplied acute and convalescent COVID-19 samples. From T cells, B-cell-depleted T cells, or PBMCs came the material, which was cDNA or gDNA.

V shed 4 bases, J shed 8 bases, and the junction held 15 bases outside the gene matches. In germline, CDR1 is LGHDT, CDR2 YNNKEL (reference sequence). This CDR3 contains 17 residues. Here immunoSEQ multiplex PCR was the method, and the copy in TCRdb shows in-frame clones only, minus some. This sample has 200,000 to 300,000 clones; about 83% occur once, and the top ten carry approximately 6.2%. The V and J genes are TRBV3-1 (or the pseudogene TRBV3-2) and TRBJ1-4; 8 nucleotides match TRBD1. The TCR originated in a woman of 80 years or more with COVID-19, enrolled during active disease. Input material: peripheral blood. CDR3 residues: CASSPSFTGGEKEKLFF. CDR3 coding DNA: TGTGCCAGCAGCCCATCCTTTACAGGGGGTGAGAAGGAAAAACTGTTTTTT.